The rows below give T cell receptor beta chains drawn from one sample of a study of blood T cells in healthy people across ages. One entry per CDR3 protein, called by TCRdb with MiXCR from the 5' RACE reads. Altogether about 830,000 distinct CDR3 sequences are present, roughly 64% being singletons, with the ten largest covering about 20%. Material for sequencing was blood. These receptors were collected from a young man in good health. CDR3s include the opening cysteine and the closing phenylalanine or tryptophan. Fields, in order: D gene, V gene, clone size, J gene, CDR3 DNA, CDR3 protein. D genes are given only for firm matches. Where a row states a size, it is once, few, many or the class of an expanded clone; other rows omit it.

D: .; V: TRBV20-1; size: .; J: TRBJ2-5; DNA: TGCAGTGCTAGAGATCGGAAAGGGGTAGAGACCCAGTACTTC; CDR3: CSARDRKGVETQYF
D: .; V: TRBV7-2; size: .; J: TRBJ2-7; DNA: TGTGCCAGCAGCTTATTTCCGGGACAAGACTGCGAGCAGTACTTC; CDR3: CASSLFPGQDCEQYF
D: .; V: TRBV29-1; size: .; J: TRBJ1-1; DNA: TGCAGCGTTGGAGACATCCTGAACACTGAAGCTTTCTTT; CDR3: CSVGDILNTEAFF
D: .; V: TRBV5-6; size: few; J: TRBJ1-2; DNA: TGTGCCAGCAGCTTGGGACAGATAAACTATGGCTACACCTTC; CDR3: CASSLGQINYGYTF
D: .; V: TRBV4-1; size: .; J: TRBJ1-5; DNA: TGCGCCAGCAGCCAAGATAAGAGGGGTGGACAGCCCCAGCATTTT; CDR3: CASSQDKRGGQPQHF
D: .; V: TRBV20-1; size: .; J: TRBJ2-1; DNA: TGCAGTGCTACCCCCCTTCGGGGAGGTGAGCAGTTCTTC; CDR3: CSATPLRGGEQFF
D: .; V: TRBV4-2; size: few; J: TRBJ2-5; DNA: TGTGCCAGCAGTAATACCCGGGGAGAGACCCAGTACTTC; CDR3: CASSNTRGETQYF
D: TRBD2; V: TRBV5-1; size: .; J: TRBJ2-3; DNA: TGCGCCAGCAGCTCGGGGACTAGCGGGGGAAATACGCAGTATTTT; CDR3: CASSSGTSGGNTQYF
D: .; V: TRBV6-2/TRBV6-3; size: .; J: TRBJ2-7; DNA: TGTGCCAGCAGAATAGGCGGGTTTCCGGACACCTACGAGCAGTACTTC; CDR3: CASRIGGFPDTYEQYF
D: .; V: TRBV6-5; size: .; J: TRBJ2-7; DNA: TGTGCCACCCAGGGGTCCTCCTACGAGCAGTACTTC; CDR3: CATQGSSYEQYF
D: .; V: TRBV5-1; size: .; J: TRBJ2-5; DNA: TGCGCCAGCAGCCAAGACTCGAGGACCCAGTACTTC; CDR3: CASSQDSRTQYF
D: .; V: TRBV12-5; size: .; J: TRBJ2-7; DNA: TGTGCTAGTGGTTTCCGGTACGAGCAGTACTTC; CDR3: CASGFRYEQYF
D: TRBD2; V: TRBV28; size: .; J: TRBJ2-1; DNA: TGTGCCAGCAACCTCTCGGGGGAGGGGACCTACAATGAGCAGTTCTTC; CDR3: CASNLSGEGTYNEQFF
D: .; V: TRBV7-2; size: .; J: TRBJ2-5; DNA: TGTGCCAGCAGCGCAGGGAGAGGGATCCCGAAGACCCAGTACTTC; CDR3: CASSAGRGIPKTQYF
D: .; V: TRBV7-2; size: .; J: TRBJ2-7; DNA: TGTGCCAGCAGGGAGATCTCGTACGGTTACTACGAGCAGTACTTC; CDR3: CASREISYGYYEQYF
D: .; V: TRBV3-1; size: few; J: TRBJ1-2; DNA: TGTGCCAGCAGCCAAGATGGGCGTCTCTATGGCTACACCTTC; CDR3: CASSQDGRLYGYTF
D: .; V: TRBV2; size: .; J: TRBJ2-3; DNA: TGTGCCAGCGGGGGACGGACATTTTGGGGGACTAGCACAGATACGCAGTATTTT; CDR3: CASGGRTFWGTSTDTQYF
D: TRBD2; V: TRBV5-1; size: .; J: TRBJ2-1; DNA: TGCGCCAGCAGCTTGGGGGGGGGTTCTCTGGTGAATGAGCAGTTCTTC; CDR3: CASSLGGGSLVNEQFF
D: TRBD1; V: TRBV2; size: .; J: TRBJ2-5; DNA: TGTGCCAGCAGCACAGGGGGAGTGTTGGGAGAGACCCAGTACTTC; CDR3: CASSTGGVLGETQYF
D: .; V: TRBV11-2; size: once; J: TRBJ1-6; DNA: TGTGCCAGCAGCCCCGAGTACGGTGAATCACCCCTCCACTTT; CDR3: CASSPEYGESPLHF
D: .; V: TRBV5-1; size: .; J: TRBJ2-6; DNA: TGCGCCAGCAGCCCTATCCCAGGAATTGGGGCCAACGTCCTGACTTTC; CDR3: CASSPIPGIGANVLTF
D: TRBD2; V: TRBV20-1; size: .; J: TRBJ2-7; DNA: TGCAGTGCTAGAGATCCGAGCGGGATTTACAGCGAGCAGTACTTC; CDR3: CSARDPSGIYSEQYF
D: .; V: TRBV7-2; size: few; J: TRBJ2-4; DNA: TGTGCCAGCAGCTACCCGGGACACGATGACATTCAGTACTTC; CDR3: CASSYPGHDDIQYF
D: .; V: TRBV29-1; size: few; J: TRBJ2-1; DNA: TGCAGCGTCGCCCCAGGGACCGGAGAGGGCTATGAGCAGTTCTTC; CDR3: CSVAPGTGEGYEQFF
D: TRBD2; V: TRBV11-2; size: .; J: TRBJ2-1; DNA: TGTGCCAGCAGCTATCGACCTGGGACTAGCGACCGCAATGAGCAGTTCTTC; CDR3: CASSYRPGTSDRNEQFF
D: .; V: TRBV18; size: .; J: TRBJ2-5; DNA: TGTGCCAGCTCACCCGACATGGCCCAAGAGACCCAGTACTTC; CDR3: CASSPDMAQETQYF
D: .; V: TRBV20-1; size: few; J: TRBJ2-5; DNA: TGCAGTGCTAAAGGATCCCAAGAGACCCAGTACTTC; CDR3: CSAKGSQETQYF
D: TRBD2; V: TRBV24-1; size: .; J: TRBJ2-1; DNA: TGTGCCACCAGTGATCCCGAACTAGCGGGAGAGAAGGGTGAGCAGTTCTTC; CDR3: CATSDPELAGEKGEQFF
D: TRBD1; V: TRBV20-1; size: .; J: TRBJ1-2; DNA: TGCAGTGCTGGGACAGGGAGAAACTATGGCTACACCTTC; CDR3: CSAGTGRNYGYTF
D: TRBD2; V: TRBV7-2; size: .; J: TRBJ2-3; DNA: TGTGCCAGCGTCCGACAGATAGCGGGAAGGAGCACAGATACGCAGTATTTT; CDR3: CASVRQIAGRSTDTQYF
D: TRBD1; V: TRBV5-1; size: few; J: TRBJ2-7; DNA: TGCGCCAGCAGCTTATACGGGACAGACTACGAGCAGTACTTC; CDR3: CASSLYGTDYEQYF
D: .; V: TRBV7-2; size: few; J: TRBJ2-1; DNA: TGTGCCAGCAGCCCGGTGGGGGGAGAGGTTGTCAATGAGCAGTTCTTC; CDR3: CASSPVGGEVVNEQFF
D: TRBD2; V: TRBV29-1; size: .; J: TRBJ2-7; DNA: TGCAGCGTTGTTATTTATAGCGGGACTGTTACCTACGAGCAGTACTTC; CDR3: CSVVIYSGTVTYEQYF
D: .; V: TRBV14; size: .; J: TRBJ1-4; DNA: TGTGCCAGCAGCCAAGAGGGGTTGGGAGAAAAACTGTTTTTT; CDR3: CASSQEGLGEKLFF
D: TRBD2; V: TRBV27; size: .; J: TRBJ2-3; DNA: TGTGCCAGCAGTTTAGCTGGCGGGAGTGGGGATACGCAGTATTTT; CDR3: CASSLAGGSGDTQYF
D: .; V: TRBV2; size: many; J: TRBJ2-5; DNA: TGTGCCAGCAGTCCGCGAGAACAAGAGACCCAGTACTTC; CDR3: CASSPREQETQYF
D: .; V: TRBV20-1; size: .; J: TRBJ2-5; DNA: TGCAGTGCCCGGGGGGCGAGGTCTCAAGAGACCCAGTACTTC; CDR3: CSARGARSQETQYF
D: .; V: TRBV4-1; size: .; J: TRBJ2-7; DNA: TGCGCCAGCAGCCAAGAGGGGCTAGCCGAGCAGTACTTC; CDR3: CASSQEGLAEQYF
D: TRBD2; V: TRBV11-2; size: few; J: TRBJ2-5; DNA: TGTGCCAGCAGCTTACAGGGAGGGCCAACGGCTGAGCAGTACTTC; CDR3: CASSLQGGPTAEQYF
D: TRBD2; V: TRBV29-1; size: few; J: TRBJ2-1; DNA: TGCAGCGTCGGGGGGGGAGGAAATGAGCAGTTCTTC; CDR3: CSVGGGGNEQFF
D: TRBD2; V: TRBV7-2; size: many; J: TRBJ2-5; DNA: TGTGCCAGCAGGACTAGCTTGGTCGGAGAGACCCAGTACTTC; CDR3: CASRTSLVGETQYF
D: TRBD2; V: TRBV5-8; size: few; J: TRBJ2-3; DNA: TGTGCCAGCATCGGGAGGGCGAGCACAGATACGCAGTATTTT; CDR3: CASIGRASTDTQYF
D: .; V: TRBV7-2; size: few; J: TRBJ2-3; DNA: TGTGCCAGCAGCATTAGTTATACGCAGTATTTT; CDR3: CASSISYTQYF